This TCR beta chain came from a study of OX40 agonist ivuxolimab in advanced cancers. Study information: As their treatment, patients were administered ivuxolimab, an agonistic anti-OX40 (CD134) antibody. The study's findings and limits: On average, CD8+ T cells had more expanded clones than CD4+.

Per the germline V gene, CDR1 is KGHSH and CDR2 is LQKENI. V was clipped by 6 bases and J by 0 bases, with 11 bases between them. The CDR3 sequence is 15 residues long. Autoimmune disease history or systemic immunosuppression barred patients. Comment on this clone: Its matching antigen is unknown.

Clones were read by immunoSEQ multiplex PCR, and TCRdb kept only the in-frame ones, dropping some. The data contain 70,000 to 95,000 clones, about 91% of them seen just once; the ten biggest clones take up 0.45% to 0.55%. The receptor was isolated from an adult with an advanced solid tumor such as melanoma, head and neck, liver or kidney cancer. The material sequenced was CD4+ or CD8+ T cells sorted from blood, taken in a trial of the OX40 agonist ivuxolimab. The rearrangement joins TRBV18 to TRBJ1-4; D is unresolved. The CDR3 spells CASSKGSATNEKLFF. The DNA for the CDR3 is TGTGCCAGCTCGAAGGGTTCGGCAACTAATGAAAAACTGTTTTTT.